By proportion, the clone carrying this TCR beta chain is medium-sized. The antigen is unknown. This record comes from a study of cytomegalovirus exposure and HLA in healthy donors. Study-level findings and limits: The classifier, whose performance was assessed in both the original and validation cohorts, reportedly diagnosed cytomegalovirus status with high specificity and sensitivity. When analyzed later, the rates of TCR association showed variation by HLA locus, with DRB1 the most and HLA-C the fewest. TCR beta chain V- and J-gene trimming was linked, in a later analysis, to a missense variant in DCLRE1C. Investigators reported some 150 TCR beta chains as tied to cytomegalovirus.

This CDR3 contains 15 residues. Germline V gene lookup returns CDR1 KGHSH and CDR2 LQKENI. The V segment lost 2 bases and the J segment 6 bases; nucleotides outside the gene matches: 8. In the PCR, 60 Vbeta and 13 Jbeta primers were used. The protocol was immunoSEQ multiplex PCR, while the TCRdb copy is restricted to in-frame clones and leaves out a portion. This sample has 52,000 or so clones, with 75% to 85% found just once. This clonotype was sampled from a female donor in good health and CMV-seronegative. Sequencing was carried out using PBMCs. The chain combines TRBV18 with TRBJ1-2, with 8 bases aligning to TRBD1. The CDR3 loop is CASSPAGTGRDGYTF. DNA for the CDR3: TGTGCCAGCTCACCAGCCGGGACAGGTCGGGATGGCTACACCTTC.